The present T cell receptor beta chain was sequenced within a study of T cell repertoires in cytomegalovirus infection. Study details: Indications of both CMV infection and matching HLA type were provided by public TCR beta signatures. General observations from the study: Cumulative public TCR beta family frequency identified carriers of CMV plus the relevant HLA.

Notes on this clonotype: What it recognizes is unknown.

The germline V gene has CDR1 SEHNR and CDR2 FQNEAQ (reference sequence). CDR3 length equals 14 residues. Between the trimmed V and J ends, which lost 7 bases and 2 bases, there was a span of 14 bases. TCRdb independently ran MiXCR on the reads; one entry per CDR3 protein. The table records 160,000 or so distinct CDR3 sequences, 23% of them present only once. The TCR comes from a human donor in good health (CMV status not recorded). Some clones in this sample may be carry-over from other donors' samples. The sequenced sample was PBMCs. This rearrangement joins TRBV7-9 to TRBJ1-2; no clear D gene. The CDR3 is CASTSLGGNYGYTF. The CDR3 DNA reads TGTGCCAGCACCTCTCTGGGAGGAAACTATGGCTACACCTTC.